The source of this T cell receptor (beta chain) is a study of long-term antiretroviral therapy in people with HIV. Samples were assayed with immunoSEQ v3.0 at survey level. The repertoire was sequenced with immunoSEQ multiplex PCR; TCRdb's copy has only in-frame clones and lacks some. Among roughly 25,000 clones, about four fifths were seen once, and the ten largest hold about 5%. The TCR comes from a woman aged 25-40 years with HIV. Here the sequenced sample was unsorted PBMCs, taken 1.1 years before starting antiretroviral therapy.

CDR3 residues: CAWSVLRNEQFF. The CDR3 DNA reads as TGTGCCTGGAGTGTACTGAGGAATGAGCAGTTCTTC. The chain links TRBV30 to TRBJ2-1; no reliable D call. This CDR3 comprises 12 residues. The germline V and J ends were trimmed by 0 bases and 7 bases, with 7 bases remaining between them. CDR1 is GTSNPN, CDR2 SVGIG, per germline (reference sequence).